One and the same sample provided the 24 T cell receptor beta chains below, sequenced in a study of Graves' ophthalmopathy and Graves' hyperthyroidism. TCR beta CDR3 amplification used RNA transcripts. RT-PCR with HTBI primers came first, then second-round multiplex PCR. TCRdb re-derived calls from the multiplex PCR reads in MiXCR, one entry per CDR3 protein. This sample has over 650,000 distinct CDR3 sequences, with under 50% found just once. The sequenced sample consisted of peripheral blood. These receptors were taken from an adult man with Graves' ophthalmopathy.

To note about this clonotype: A much larger clone is a single base away; this may be a read error. V is TRBV5-6 and J is TRBJ1-2, with D unclear. Per germline, CDR1 SGHDT and CDR2 YYEEEE. V lost 4 bases and J lost 8, with 15 bases in between. The CDR3 spans 13 residues. CDR3 in amino acids: CASSVWAGTGYTF. The CDR3 DNA sequence: TGTGCCAGCAGCGTGTGGGCGGGTACCGGCTACACCTTC.

The table lists this clonotype with a few counts. The rearrangement links TRBV6-1 to TRBJ2-5; D remains unclear. The germline CDR1 and CDR2 sequences are MNHNS and SASEGT. The CDR3 runs to 16 residues. Trimming cost V 0 bases and J 5 bases, with 16 bases left between them. Here the CDR3 reads CASSEALSGRWETQYF. The CDR3 DNA follows: TGTGCCAGCAGTGAAGCCCTCTCGGGCAGGTGGGAGACCCAGTACTTC.

The sample holds a few counts of this clonotype. V and J are TRBV11-2 and TRBJ2-7, with a possible D match to TRBD1 (6 bases). CDR1 SGHAT and CDR2 FQNNGV come from the germline V gene. V was trimmed by 4 bases and J by 3 bases, leaving 16 bases between them. The CDR3 sequence is 15 residues long. The chain's CDR3 is CASSYSKQGSYEQYF. The DNA for the CDR3 is TGTGCCAGCAGCTACTCTAAACAGGGAAGCTACGAGCAGTACTTC.

Worth noting for this clonotype: The CDR3 does not close with the conserved phenylalanine or tryptophan, likely indicating a read error. It is unclear where the CDR3 begins or ends on the DNA, so no DNA is shown, and the CDR3 is as TCRdb lists it. The chain employs TRBV24-1 and TRBJ2-7; the D call in the table, TRBD2, was not verified against the DNA. The CDR3 is 10 residues long, ends included. Germline V gene sequence: CDR1 KGHDR, CDR2 SFDVKD. Here the CDR3 reads CATSDPGLAG.

The J gene is TRBJ1-5, the V gene TRBV2, with 8 bases lining up with TRBD1. J was trimmed by 3 bases and V by 7 bases; bases with no gene match: 11. In germline, CDR1 is SNHLY, CDR2 FYNNEI. The CDR3 has 16 amino acids. CDR3 DNA: TGTGCCAGCACCCCCGGACAGGGAAGAAACAATCAGCCCCAGCATTTT. It encodes CASTPGQGRNNQPQHF.

For this clonotype: This clone may be a read error of a much larger clone one base away. V and J are TRBV9 and TRBJ2-5; D possibly corresponds to TRBD2 (5 bases). Germline loops: CDR1 SGDLS, CDR2 YYNGEE. This CDR3 contains 14 residues. CDR3 coding DNA: TGCGCCAGCAGCCTTGAGGCTCCCGACGGGGCCCAGTACTTC. Amino acid sequence: CASSLEAPDGAQYF.

This clonotype was seen ten or more times. V and J are TRBV25-1 and TRBJ1-2; the D gene is possibly TRBD1 (5 bases). CDR3 length: 16 amino acids. Germline CDR1 reads MGHDK; CDR2 reads SYGVNS. V was shortened by 3 bases and J by 7 bases, with 21 bases between the two germline ends. The CDR3 loop reads CASSDASVGELFGYTF. CDR3 nucleotide sequence: TGTGCCAGCAGTGACGCGAGTGTGGGGGAGTTATTTGGCTACACCTTC.

The rearrangement uses TRBV6-5 and TRBJ2-7, with 8 bases matching TRBD1. J was trimmed by 7 bases and V by 6 bases; bases with no gene match: 8. The CDR3 runs to 13 residues. Germline CDR1 MNHEY, CDR2 SVGAGI. CDR3 in DNA: TGTGCCAGCAGCCCGGGCCAGGGGGCTGAGCAGTACTTC. Translation: CASSPGQGAEQYF.

This clonotype was detected ten times or more. The CDR3 nucleotides are TGTGCCAGCAGTTACTCTTTGCAGGGTGGGGGTTCACCCCTCCACTTT. This sequence encodes CASSYSLQGGGSPLHF. V usage is TRBV6-5 and J usage is TRBJ1-6; D possibly corresponds to TRBD1 (5 bases). Germline V gene sequence: CDR1 MNHEY, CDR2 SVGAGI. This CDR3 is 16 amino acids long. V lost 0 bases and J lost 9, with 15 bases in between.

This clonotype turned up a few times. At one boundary the junction diverges from the germline segment, which might be a read error. The chain joins TRBV10-3 to TRBJ2-7; possibly TRBD1 for D (6 bases). The germline V gene has CDR1 ENHRY and CDR2 SYGVKD. There are 15 residues in the CDR3. CDR3 sequence (DNA): TGTGCCAGCAGTGAAGACAGGTACCTTCTCGACGAGCAGTACTTC. Translating gives CASSEDRYLLDEQYF.

This clonotype was counted ten times or more. The chain carries TRBV20-1 and TRBJ2-5; D unresolved. Between the trimmed V and J ends, which lost 0 bases and 5 bases, there was a span of 7 bases. Germline V gives CDR1 DFQATT, CDR2 SNEGSKA (reference sequence). The CDR3 contains 12 residues. CDR3 sequence: CSARDLYETQYF. DNA of the CDR3: TGCAGTGCTAGAGATCTTTACGAGACCCAGTACTTC.

This clonotype was seen at least ten times. The chain employs TRBV10-3 and TRBJ1-5; maybe TRBD1 (5 bases). V was cut by 11 bases and J by 4 bases, with 15 bases left in between. The germline V gene encodes CDR1 ENHRY and CDR2 SYGVKD. This CDR3 region has 13 residues. CDR3 sequence: CAAQDSLNQPQHF. CDR3 DNA: TGTGCCGCCCAAGACAGTTTAAATCAGCCCCAGCATTTT.

As to this clonotype: One base away lies a much larger clone, so this may be a sequencing read error. The chain couples TRBV10-3 to TRBJ2-7, with 13 bases that match TRBD2. CDR3 size: 14 residues. Germline assignment: CDR1 ENHRY and CDR2 SYGVKD. CDR3 sequence (DNA): TGTGCCATCAGCACTAGCGGGGGGGGGGGCGAGCAGTGCTTC. This sequence encodes CAISTSGGGGEQCF.

The rearrangement uses TRBV9 and TRBJ1-5; weak D call: TRBD1 (5 bases). V shed 4 bases and J shed 6 bases, with 26 bases lying between them. CDR3 length: 18 residues. The V gene's germline CDR1 is SGDLS and CDR2 YYNGEE. CDR3 sequence: CASSLRPHRRASGQPQHF. In DNA form, the CDR3 reads TGTGCCAGCAGCCTCCGTCCCCATCGCAGGGCGTCGGGTCAGCCCCAGCATTTT.

The V and J genes are TRBV29-1 and TRBJ1-4; 9 bases align to TRBD1. Trimming at V came to 3 bases and at J to 12 bases, leaving 8 bases not matched to a gene. The CDR3 sequence is 13 residues long. Per germline, CDR1 SQVTM and CDR2 ANQGSEA. The CDR3 sequence: CSVEDDRGEELFF. As DNA, the CDR3 is TGCAGCGTTGAGGACGACAGGGGGGAAGAACTGTTTTTT.

For this clonotype: Since a much larger clone is just one base distant, this may be a read error. The V gene is TRBV10-2, the J gene TRBJ1-6, with D hard to call. The CDR3 length is 15 residues. The germline V gene has CDR1 WSHSY and CDR2 SAAADI. DNA of the CDR3: TGTTCCAGCAGCCAAGGAACGGCGGGTAATTCACCCCTCCACTTT. Its protein is CSSSQGTAGNSPLHF.

As concerns this clonotype: A junction boundary mismatches the germline segment, possibly from a read error. This chain connects TRBV5-1 to TRBJ1-4; D is unresolved. The CDR3 runs to 15 residues. CDR1 SGHRS and CDR2 YFSETQ come from the germline V gene. As DNA, the CDR3 is TGCGCCACCAGCCGAACGGCAAGGAGTAATGAAAAACTGTTTTTT. Its translation: CATSRTARSNEKLFF. Full variable domain (rest looked up from reference TRBV5-1 and TRBJ1-4): KAGVTQTPRYLIKTRGQQVTLSCSPISGHRSVSWYQQTPGQGLQFLFEYFSETQRNKGNFPGRFSGRQFSNSRSEMNVSTLELGDSALYLCATSRTARSNEKLFFGSGTQLSVL.

This clonotype was found a few times. This chain joins TRBV10-3 and TRBJ1-5; a weak D match, TRBD1 (6 bases). Trimming removed 10 bases from V and 1 base from J, with 23 bases in between. This CDR3 region has 17 residues. CDR1 and CDR2 from the germline V gene are ENHRY and SYGVKD. CDR3 sequence reads: CASRVRGGGQSNQPQHF. The DNA for the CDR3 is TGTGCCAGCAGGGTGAGGGGGGGGGGCCAGAGCAATCAGCCCCAGCATTTT.

The chain is built from TRBV12-3 or TRBV12-4 and TRBJ1-3; TRBD1 agrees at 7 bases. V was pared by 6 bases and J by 3 bases, with 17 bases of the junction left unmatched. CDR3 length: 18 amino acids. Here the CDR3 reads CASSAFQGGLHSGNTIYF. CDR3 bases: TGTGCCAGCAGCGCGTTCCAGGGGGGGCTACATAGTGGAAACACCATATATTTT.

This clonotype was recorded a few times. V is TRBV2 and J is TRBJ1-2; no clear D. CDR1 is SNHLY and CDR2 is FYNNEI in the germline V gene. The CDR3 has 13 residues. Trimming took off 6 bases at V and 7 bases at J, with 15 bases between the two ends. Written as DNA, the CDR3 is TGTGCCAGCAGCCAAGAATCCGGCGGTGGCTACACCTTC. It is translated as CASSQESGGGYTF.

The chain recombines TRBV6-2 or TRBV6-3 with TRBJ2-2, with D possibly called TRBD1 or TRBD2 (5 bases each). From germline, CDR1 is MNHEY and CDR2 SVGEGT. The CDR3 runs 15 residues. The V end lost 4 bases, the J end lost 3 bases, and 12 bases lay between the germline ends. CDR3 coding DNA: TGTGCCAGCAGTTTGGCAGGGCGGGACACCGGGGAGCTGTTTTTT. Residues: CASSLAGRDTGELFF.

The chain links TRBV2 to TRBJ1-2; no clear D. The ends were cut back, 0 bases at V and 0 bases at J, with 14 bases in the middle. The CDR3 totals 17 residues. Germline V gene data show CDR1 as SNHLY and CDR2 as FYNNEI. CDR3 sequence (DNA): TGTGCCAGCAGTGAAGCCACCACCTTCGACCCTAACTATGGCTACACCTTC. Its protein is CASSEATTFDPNYGYTF. The entire variable domain, with the rest obtained from reference TRBV2 and TRBJ1-2, is as follows: EPEVTQTPSHQVTQMGQEVILRCVPISNHLYFYWYRQILGQKVEFLVSFYNNEISEKSEIFDDQFSVERPDGSNFTLKIRSTKLEDSAMYFCASSEATTFDPNYGYTFGSGTRLTVV.

This clonotype was found many times. This rearrangement joins TRBV6-6 to TRBJ1-6; weak D call: TRBD1 (5 bases). CDR1 and CDR2 from the germline V gene are MNHNY and SVGAGI (reference sequence). Trimming cost V 1 base and J 0 bases, with 10 bases left between them. The CDR3 consists of 17 residues. The CDR3 DNA reads as TGTGCCAGCAGTTACTTGGGGGGGAGCTCCTATAATTCACCCCTCCACTTT. Translating it yields CASSYLGGSSYNSPLHF.

This clonotype came up many times. The chain links TRBV2 to TRBJ1-4; no firm D call. CDR1 and CDR2 (germline): SNHLY, FYNNEI. V was shortened by 11 bases and J by 2 bases, with 12 bases between the two germline ends. CDR3 length: 13 amino acids. The CDR3 loop is CAGLGMTNEKLFF. CDR3 nucleotides: TGTGCCGGACTGGGGATGACTAATGAAAAACTGTTTTTT.